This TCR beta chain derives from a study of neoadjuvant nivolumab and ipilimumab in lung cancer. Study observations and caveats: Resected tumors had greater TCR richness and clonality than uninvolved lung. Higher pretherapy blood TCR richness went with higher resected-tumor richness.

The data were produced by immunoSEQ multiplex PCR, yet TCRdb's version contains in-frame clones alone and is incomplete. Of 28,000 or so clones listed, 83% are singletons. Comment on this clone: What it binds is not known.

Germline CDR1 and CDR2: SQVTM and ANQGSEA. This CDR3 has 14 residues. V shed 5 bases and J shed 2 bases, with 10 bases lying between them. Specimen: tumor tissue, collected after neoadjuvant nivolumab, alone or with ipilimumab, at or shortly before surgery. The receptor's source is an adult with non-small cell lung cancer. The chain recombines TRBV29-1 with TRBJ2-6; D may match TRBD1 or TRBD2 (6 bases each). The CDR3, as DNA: TGCAGCGTTTTTGGGGGGCCTGGGGCCAACGTCCTGACTTTC. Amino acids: CSVFGGPGANVLTF.